Listed here are 31 T cell receptor beta chains from one sample, sequenced in a study of graft-versus-host responses after intestinal transplantation (dated by TCRdb to the early 2020s). Receptor libraries were prepared by the immunoSEQ multiplex PCR assay. Imported from immuneACCESS, the table was reduced by TCRdb to in-frame sequences with V and J called. These copies leave out some clones; in studies compared against another copy, an unresolved V gene accounts for under half, and the cause of the remainder is not known. Counted in this sample were under 100,000 clones; around 90% of them appeared once. Together, the top ten hold about 0.4% of the sample. Per the publication, the time point label means: cells obtained before transplantation from donor or recipient. What these receptors recognize is not known. The specimen was unstimulated CD8+ T cells sorted from spleen or lymph node cells, collected before transplant. The receptors shown here come from a human donor who was the organ donor for an intestinal transplant.

The CDR3 region is CASPQGVAGGRNTGELFF. In DNA form, the CDR3 reads TGTGCCAGCCCGCAAGGAGTAGCGGGGGGCCGGAACACCGGGGAGCTGTTTTTT. This chain links TRBV11-2 with TRBJ2-2, with 10 nucleotides matching TRBD2. Germline V gene sequence: CDR1 SGHAT, CDR2 FQNNGV. The junction had 13 bases not matched to a gene; V was cut back by 8 bases and J by 1 base. The CDR3 spans 18 residues.

This chain uses TRBV18 with TRBJ2-5; D uncertain. V lost 6 bases and J lost 1, with 3 bases in between. From germline, CDR1 is KGHSH and CDR2 LQKENI. CDR3 length: 11 residues. This CDR3 is CASSLQETQYF. Here the CDR3 DNA reads TGTGCCAGCTCCCTCCAAGAGACCCAGTACTTC.

The chain links TRBV4-3 to TRBJ1-2; D unclear. The CDR3 contains 15 residues. The V end was cut by 0 bases, the J end by 2 bases, with 10 bases between. The V gene's germline CDR1 is LGHNA and CDR2 YSLEER. This chain's CDR3 is CASSQDSVGNYGYTF. In nucleotides, the CDR3 is TGCGCCAGCAGCCAAGATTCGGTCGGGAACTATGGCTACACCTTC.

The CDR3 coding sequence is TGTGCCACCGCGGCGGTCTTCTACGAGCAGTACTTC. The encoded protein is CATAAVFYEQYF. The chain has TRBV10-3 and TRBJ2-7; D is unresolved. The CDR3 is made up of 12 amino acids. V was trimmed by 10 bases and J by 3 bases, leaving 13 bases between them. Germline CDR1 is ENHRY and CDR2 is SYGVKD.

The chain employs TRBV2 and TRBJ2-6; 8 bases are shared with TRBD1. This CDR3 spans 18 amino acids. CDR1 is SNHLY and CDR2 is FYNNEI in the germline V gene. V was clipped by 7 bases and J by 0 bases; unmatched bases: 11. The CDR3 region has the DNA TGTGCCAGCATTCGACAGGGGTTTACCCGCTCTGGGGCCAACGTCCTGACTTTC. It is translated as CASIRQGFTRSGANVLTF.

The chain joins TRBV4-2 to TRBJ2-7; 7 bases line up with TRBD2. J lost 4 bases, V lost 0 bases, and 9 bases had no gene match. Germline CDR1 LGHNA, CDR2 YNFKEQ. The CDR3 has 16 amino acids. The CDR3 is CASSQEYVAGEYEQYF. The CDR3 coding sequence is TGTGCCAGCAGCCAAGAGTACGTGGCGGGGGAATACGAGCAGTACTTC.

The genes are TRBV6-5 and TRBJ2-2; TRBD1 aligns across 7 bases. This CDR3 spans 14 amino acids. Per the germline V gene, CDR1 is MNHEY and CDR2 is SVGAGI. V was pared by 2 bases and J by 3 bases, with 0 bases of the junction left unmatched. The CDR3 is CASSYDRDTGELFF. The CDR3 nucleotides read TGTGCCAGCAGTTACGACAGGGACACCGGGGAGCTGTTTTTT.

The chain employs TRBV29-1 and TRBJ2-5; possible D gene TRBD1, 6 bases. CDR3 length equals 13 residues. Germline V gene sequence: CDR1 SQVTM, CDR2 ANQGSEA. Between the trimmed V and J ends, which lost 6 bases and 5 bases, there was a span of 16 bases. CDR3 sequence (DNA): TGCAGCGTATCCGGGCCCCAGGGGGAGACCCAGTACTTC. This sequence encodes CSVSGPQGETQYF.

V gene TRBV5-4 combines with J gene TRBJ1-1; D is possibly TRBD1 (6 bases). V shed 3 bases and J shed 1 base, with 13 bases lying between them. The CDR3 is 15 amino acids. Germline values: CDR1 SGHNT, CDR2 YYREEE (reference sequence). The CDR3 coding sequence is TGTGCCAGCAGCTCCCGACAGGCCACGAACACTGAAGCTTTCTTT. Protein product: CASSSRQATNTEAFF.

V is TRBV28 and J is TRBJ1-5; D is perhaps TRBD1 (6 bases). The CDR3 extends over 17 amino acids. V lost 8 bases and J 5 bases, leaving 25 bases between the germline ends. Germline V lookup: CDR1 MDHEN, CDR2 SYDVKM. The CDR3 sequence is CASLTFQSGGPHQPQHF. CDR3 DNA: TGTGCCAGCCTGACCTTCCAATCGGGGGGGCCCCATCAGCCCCAGCATTTT.

The chain employs TRBV30 and TRBJ2-1; possible D gene TRBD2, 7 bases. The length of the CDR3 is 13 residues. Trimming cost V 1 base and J 9 bases, with 13 bases left between them. Germline V gene data show CDR1 as GTSNPN and CDR2 as SVGIG (reference sequence). This CDR3 is CAWSAGLGGEQFF. The CDR3 DNA reads as TGTGCCTGGAGTGCTGGACTAGGGGGTGAGCAGTTCTTC.

This sequence joins TRBV9 and TRBJ2-3, with 10 bases identical to TRBD2. The junction had 3 bases not matched to a gene; V was cut back by 4 bases and J by 4 bases. CDR1 and CDR2 (germline): SGDLS, YYNGEE. The CDR3 extends over 14 amino acids. The CDR3 loop is CASSLGLAADTQYF. CDR3 coding DNA: TGTGCCAGCAGCCTAGGACTAGCGGCAGATACGCAGTATTTT.

V is TRBV9 and J is TRBJ1-1; D ambiguous. From germline, CDR1 is SGDLS and CDR2 YYNGEE. The length of the CDR3 is 15 residues. The V and J ends lost 0 bases and 1 base respectively, with 10 bases between them. In DNA form, the CDR3 reads TGTGCCAGCAGCGTAGAAGCTAAGTGGAACACTGAAGCTTTCTTT. Its translation is CASSVEAKWNTEAFF.

The V and J genes are TRBV9 and TRBJ2-7; 9 bases align to TRBD1. The germline gives CDR1 SGDLS, CDR2 YYNGEE. V gave up 4 bases and J gave up 0 bases; unmatched junction bases: 8. CDR3 length equals 16 residues. CDR3: CASSPSDRGASYEQYF. In DNA form, the CDR3 reads TGTGCCAGCAGCCCCAGTGACAGGGGGGCCTCCTACGAGCAGTACTTC.

The CDR3 is CASSLPEGGMGETQYF. CDR3 in DNA: TGTGCCAGCAGCTTGCCTGAGGGCGGGATGGGAGAGACCCAGTACTTC. The V gene is TRBV5-4, the J gene TRBJ2-5, with D possibly TRBD2 on 6 matching bases. From germline, CDR1 is SGHNT and CDR2 YYREEE (reference sequence). The CDR3 has 16 residues. The V end lost 1 base, the J end lost 4 bases, and 17 bases lay between the germline ends.

This rearrangement joins TRBV7-8 to TRBJ2-1; D might be TRBD2 (6 bases). Germline CDR1 reads SGHVS; CDR2 reads FQNEAQ. V shed 3 bases and J shed 9 bases, with 24 bases lying between them. The CDR3 has 17 amino acids. The CDR3, as DNA: TGTGCCAGCAGCTTTGACGCCGGACTACTCAATTCTCGTGAGCAGTTCTTC. It specifies CASSFDAGLLNSREQFF.

The chain employs TRBV7-3 and TRBJ2-1, with 13 bases lining up with TRBD2. The V gene's germline CDR1 is SGHTA and CDR2 FQGTGA. With V trimmed by 5 bases and J by 10 bases, 5 bases remained unmatched. CDR3 length equals 14 residues. This chain's CDR3 is CASSVLAGGLEQFF. CDR3 DNA: TGTGCCAGCAGCGTACTAGCGGGGGGGCTGGAGCAGTTCTTC.

The CDR3 region is CASSTRGQNYGYTF. Here the CDR3 DNA reads TGTGCCAGCAGCACAAGGGGACAGAACTATGGCTACACCTTC. The chain recombines TRBV9 with TRBJ1-2; TRBD1 aligns across 7 bases. The V and J ends lost 4 bases and 2 bases, in that order; junction bases with no gene match: 5. The CDR3 runs 14 residues. CDR1 is SGDLS, CDR2 YYNGEE, per germline.

The chain employs TRBV9 and TRBJ2-7; 8 nucleotides agree with TRBD2. V trimming: 0 bases; J trimming: 2 bases; junction bases outside the gene matches: 4. Germline CDR1 is SGDLS and CDR2 is YYNGEE. The CDR3 sequence is 15 residues long. CDR3 in DNA: TGTGCCAGCAGCGTAGCAGCGGGGGCTACCTACGAGCAGTACTTC. It yields the protein CASSVAAGATYEQYF.

The genes are TRBV28 and TRBJ1-5; D gene ambiguous. With 8 bases removed from V and 7 bases from J, the gap between germline ends came to 12 bases. Germline assignment: CDR1 MDHEN and CDR2 SYDVKM. The CDR3 totals 12 residues. CDR3 protein: CASCYASQPQHF. The CDR3, as DNA: TGTGCCAGCTGTTATGCAAGCCAGCCCCAGCATTTT. The variable domain in full, with the rest retrieved from reference TRBV28 and TRBJ1-5, is DVKVTQSSRYLVKRTGEKVFLECVQDMDHENMFWYRQDPGLGLRLIYFSYDVKMKEKGDIPEGYSVSREKKERFSLILESASTNQTSMYLCASCYASQPQHFGDGTRLSIL.

The gene calls are TRBV4-1 and TRBJ1-4; D is perhaps TRBD1 (5 bases). The germline V and J ends were trimmed by 4 bases and 6 bases, with 9 bases remaining between them. CDR3 size: 13 residues. The germline V gene encodes CDR1 MGHRA and CDR2 YSYEKL. CDR3 sequence (DNA): TGCGCCAGCAGCCGCGACAGTGATGAAAAACTGTTTTTT. Amino acids: CASSRDSDEKLFF.

On this clone: A much larger clone differs from this one at a single base, so this may be a read error. CDR3 in amino acids: CASSFRGYEQYF. The CDR3 DNA follows: TGTGCCAGCAGCTTCAGGGGCTACGAGCAGTACTTC. This chain uses TRBV11-2 with TRBJ2-7, with TRBD1 as a possible D gene (6 bases). Per the germline V gene, CDR1 is SGHAT and CDR2 is FQNNGV. V dropped 3 bases and J dropped 3 bases, with 6 bases sitting between them. The CDR3 extends over 12 amino acids.

V gene TRBV19 combines with J gene TRBJ2-7, with TRBD2 as a possible D gene (6 bases). Germline lookup yields CDR1 LNHDA and CDR2 SQIVND (reference sequence). Trimming took 9 bases from V and 10 from J, leaving 10 bases between them. The CDR3 has 9 amino acids. The CDR3 loop is CASGTPQYF. CDR3 DNA sequence: TGTGCCAGCGGGACTCCACAGTACTTC.

The V gene is TRBV5-1, the J gene TRBJ1-1; the D gene is possibly TRBD1 (5 bases). Germline CDR1 SGHRS, CDR2 YFSETQ. V shed 0 bases and J shed 7 bases, with 16 bases lying between them. The CDR3 length is 15 residues. Here the CDR3 reads CASSLEEGARGEAFF. The CDR3 coding sequence is TGCGCCAGCAGCTTGGAGGAAGGGGCTAGAGGTGAAGCTTTCTTT.

This clone occurred once. This chain uses TRBV4-1 with TRBJ2-5; tentatively, D is TRBD1 (6 bases). The end of the DNA aligns better with TRBJ2-7, so the J call may be wrong. The CDR3 totals 16 residues. Germline V gene lookup returns CDR1 MGHRA and CDR2 YSYEKL. In DNA, the CDR3 is TGCGCCAGCAGCCAAGATCTAGTCAGGGACAACTACGAGCAGTACTTC. This codes for CASSQDLVRDNYEQYF.

This rearrangement joins TRBV7-2 to TRBJ2-7, with D maybe TRBD1 (6 bases). The CDR3 sequence is 17 residues long. CDR1 is SGHTA and CDR2 is FQGNSA in the germline V gene. V was trimmed by 4 bases and J by 1 base, leaving 20 bases between them. CDR3 protein: CASSSSGHPTLSYEQYF. The CDR3 bases are TGTGCCAGCAGCTCCTCGGGACATCCAACACTTTCCTACGAGCAGTACTTC.

The chain joins TRBV4-3 to TRBJ2-5; D not resolved. V was clipped by 1 base and J by 5 bases, with 14 bases between them. Germline CDR1 is LGHNA and CDR2 is YSLEER. The CDR3 contains 15 residues. The chain's CDR3 is CASSQVLSSRETQYF. DNA of the CDR3: TGCGCCAGCAGCCAAGTGCTGAGCTCTAGGGAGACCCAGTACTTC.

As to this clone: The same CDR3 arises from other DNA sequences in this sample as well. The V and J genes are TRBV27 and TRBJ2-7; D gene uncertain. The CDR3 contains 13 residues. Trimming cost V 3 bases and J 4 bases, with 10 bases left between them. Germline V lookup: CDR1 MNHEY, CDR2 SMNVEV (reference sequence). The CDR3 here is CASSLSSGYEQYF. The CDR3 DNA is TGTGCCAGCAGTTTGTCCTCGGGTTACGAGCAGTACTTC.

The chain is built from TRBV27 and TRBJ2-7, with 8 bases matching TRBD1. V shed 3 bases and J 4 bases; nucleotides not matched to a gene: 5. Germline V gene sequence: CDR1 MNHEY, CDR2 SMNVEV (reference sequence). This CDR3 has 14 amino acids. In nucleotides, the CDR3 is TGTGCCAGCAGTTTCTCAGGGGGCCGGTACGAGCAGTACTTC. Translated, it gives CASSFSGGRYEQYF.

V is TRBV11-1 and J is TRBJ2-5; 9 positions agree with TRBD2. V lost 2 bases and J lost 5; bases outside the gene matches: 3. Germline assignment: CDR1 SGHAT and CDR2 FQDESV (reference sequence). The CDR3 runs to 14 residues. The DNA of the CDR3 is TGTGCCAGCAGCTTAACTAGCGGGTCCGAGACCCAGTACTTC. It translates to CASSLTSGSETQYF.

The sample holds a few counts of this clone. The chain uses TRBV28 and TRBJ1-5, with TRBD1 matching over 9 bases. CDR3 length equals 14 residues. V lost 2 bases and J lost 6; bases outside the gene matches: 2. Germline V lookup: CDR1 MDHEN, CDR2 SYDVKM. CDR3 bases: TGTGCCAGCAGTTTAACAGGGGGCGGTCAGCCCCAGCATTTT. Encoded protein: CASSLTGGGQPQHF.